The T cell receptor (beta chain) described here comes from a study of T cell responses to AZD1222 COVID-19 vaccine. Study-wide background: Doses given second, at about 4 or about 12 weeks, were pooled. Regarding the study as a whole: Only six or seven AZD1222 recipients tested seropositive at baseline. Compared with day 0, the breadth and depth of the Spike-specific TCR repertoire rose significantly after two doses of AZD1222. Donors were largely white British and mainly female; clonal diversity was possibly underestimated.

With respect to this clone: Its antigen remains unknown.

The CDR3 has 13 amino acids. Trimming took off 7 bases at V and 5 bases at J, with 11 bases between the two ends. CDR1 is MNHEY and CDR2 is SMNVEV in the germline V gene (reference sequence). TCRdb's table, derived via immunoSEQ multiplex PCR, lists solely in-frame clones and lacks some. The data contain roughly 140,000 clones, about nine tenths of them singletons. The chain links TRBV27 to TRBJ1-4; no definite D call. The source was peripheral blood, collected on day 0 of AZD1222 vaccination. This TCR was recovered from an adult in good health. Written as DNA, the CDR3 is TGTGCCAGCACCTTACGTCCAAATGAAAAACTGTTTTTT. Protein product: CASTLRPNEKLFF.